These 10 T cell receptor beta chains came from one sample sequenced in a study of blood T cell repertoires in COVID-19. Sequencing used immunoSEQ multiplex PCR; TCRdb keeps in-frame clones, though not all of them. This table has about 260,000 clones, approximately 90% appearing once. The sequenced material came from PBMCs or T cells enriched from blood (not recorded which). These receptors were collected from a man in his forties who had been exposed to COVID-19.

V usage is TRBV28 and J usage is TRBJ1-1; D is ambiguous. Trimming took off 5 bases at V and 0 bases at J, with 7 bases between the two ends. Looked up from germline, CDR1 is MDHEN and CDR2 is SYDVKM. There are 13 residues in the CDR3. DNA for the CDR3: TGTGCCAGCAGTCGAGTCCTGAACACTGAAGCTTTCTTT. It specifies CASSRVLNTEAFF.

The chain uses TRBV7-2 and TRBJ2-1; the match to TRBD2 covers 12 bases. The CDR3 consists of 15 residues. The J segment lost 12 bases and the V segment lost 1 base, leaving 7 bases of the junction unmatched. Germline V CDR1 and CDR2: SGHTA, FQGNSA. The CDR3 sequence: CASSLERLAGVGQFF. The DNA for the CDR3 is TGTGCCAGCAGCTTAGAAAGACTAGCGGGAGTCGGGCAGTTCTTC.

The gene calls are TRBV4-1 and TRBJ1-3, with D unclear. The germline V and J ends were trimmed by 0 bases and 0 bases, with 12 bases remaining between them. This CDR3 has 17 amino acids. Germline loops: CDR1 MGHRA, CDR2 YSYEKL. The CDR3 loop reads CASSQEASSSSGNTIYF. CDR3 DNA: TGCGCCAGCAGCCAAGAGGCGTCCTCTAGCTCTGGAAACACCATATATTTT.

Only one count was recorded for this clone. V usage is TRBV19 and J usage is TRBJ2-7; no clear D gene. Trimming cost V 1 base and J 2 bases, with 9 bases left between them. Germline loops: CDR1 LNHDA, CDR2 SQIVND (reference sequence). The CDR3 is 14 residues long. The CDR3 is CASSIARHTYEQYF. The DNA for the CDR3 is TGTGCCAGTAGTATAGCCAGGCATACCTACGAGCAGTACTTC.

The V gene is TRBV4-1, the J gene TRBJ2-2; D ambiguous. CDR1 MGHRA and CDR2 YSYEKL come from the germline V gene. The V end lost 0 bases, the J end lost 5 bases, and 4 bases lay between the germline ends. The length of the CDR3 is 13 residues. CDR3 nucleotides: TGCGCCAGCAGCCAAGATATAACCGGGGAGCTGTTTTTT. It yields the protein CASSQDITGELFF.

The gene calls are TRBV2 and TRBJ2-1, with D possibly TRBD2 on 9 matching bases. Germline V gene lookup returns CDR1 SNHLY and CDR2 FYNNEI. There are 16 residues in the CDR3. With 11 bases removed from V and 1 base from J, the gap between germline ends came to 21 bases. In nucleotides, the CDR3 is TGTGCCTCCCAGGGGGCGGGGGGGCAATCCTACAATGAGCAGTTCTTC. It is translated as CASQGAGGQSYNEQFF.

This clone was seen once. V usage is TRBV5-1 and J usage is TRBJ1-1; D is possibly TRBD1 (6 bases). Trimming removed 6 bases at V and 2 bases at J, with 11 bases between. From germline, CDR1 is SGHRS and CDR2 YFSETQ. This CDR3 is 13 amino acids long. The CDR3 sequence is CASTQQGNTEAFF. CDR3 nucleotides: TGCGCCAGCACCCAACAGGGAAACACTGAAGCTTTCTTT.

This sequence joins TRBV7-8 and TRBJ2-5, with D possibly TRBD2 on 6 matching bases. Trimming took off 5 bases at V and 2 bases at J, with 12 bases between the two ends. Germline V gene sequence: CDR1 SGHVS, CDR2 FQNEAQ. The CDR3 is made up of 14 amino acids. CDR3 nucleotide sequence: TGTGCCAGCAGCGGGAGGAGGTCTCAAGAGACCCAGTACTTC. It is translated as CASSGRRSQETQYF.

The J gene is TRBJ2-1, the V gene TRBV7-9, with 7 bases identical to TRBD2. The CDR3 runs to 15 residues. The trim removed 0 bases at V and 4 bases at J, leaving 3 bases unmatched. The germline gives CDR1 SEHNR, CDR2 FQNEAQ (reference sequence). As DNA, the CDR3 is TGTGCCAGCAGCTTAGCGGGAGGGCGATACAATGAGCAGTTCTTC. It yields the protein CASSLAGGRYNEQFF.

The chain has TRBV3-1 (or the pseudogene TRBV3-2) and TRBJ2-1, with 8 positions matching TRBD1. Per the germline V gene, CDR1 is LGHDT and CDR2 is YNNKEL (reference sequence). V shed 9 bases, J shed 15 bases, and the junction held 10 bases outside the gene matches. The CDR3 extends over 11 amino acids. The CDR3 nucleotides read TGTGCCAGTCAGGGGGCTAGCGTATGGTTCTTC. This codes for CASQGASVWFF.